A single sample gave rise to the 21 T cell receptor beta chains below, sequenced in a study of cytomegalovirus exposure and HLA in healthy donors. Primers for the PCR totalled 60 Vbeta and 13 Jbeta. The table came from immunoSEQ multiplex PCR; TCRdb's copy has only in-frame clones and leaves some out. The data contain some 150,000 clones, about three fifths of them singletons. Material for sequencing was PBMCs. These receptors all stem from a woman aged 60 to 75 in good health and CMV-seropositive.

V and J are TRBV19 and TRBJ1-2; D unresolved. V was shortened by 7 bases and J by 0 bases, with 9 bases between the two germline ends. In germline, CDR1 is LNHDA, CDR2 SQIVND (reference sequence). The CDR3 spans 13 residues. The CDR3 region is CASNNGANYGYTF. The CDR3 region has the DNA TGTGCCAGTAACAATGGAGCTAACTATGGCTACACCTTC.

The J gene is TRBJ2-1, the V gene TRBV7-9; D uncertain. V lost 1 base and J 5 bases, leaving 6 bases between the germline ends. Germline lookup yields CDR1 SEHNR and CDR2 FQNEAQ (reference sequence). CDR3 length: 13 amino acids. The CDR3 sequence is CASSLGAHNEQFF. CDR3 in DNA: TGTGCCAGCAGCTTAGGCGCACACAATGAGCAGTTCTTC.

V gene TRBV28 combines with J gene TRBJ2-2; 8 bases fit TRBD2. The CDR3 contains 15 residues. Looked up from germline, CDR1 is MDHEN and CDR2 is SYDVKM. V lost 3 bases to trimming and J lost 5 bases; unmatched junction nucleotides: 5. This CDR3 is CASSFSGANTGELFF. For the CDR3, the DNA is TGTGCCAGCAGTTTTAGCGGGGCTAATACCGGGGAGCTGTTTTTT.

This sequence joins TRBV27 and TRBJ1-2; D uncertain. The CDR3 spans 15 residues. Trimming left V 5 bases short and J 4 bases short, with 17 bases between. Germline loops: CDR1 MNHEY, CDR2 SMNVEV (reference sequence). CDR3 DNA sequence: TGTGCCAGCAGTCTCTATTCCGACATGTTCTATGGCTACACCTTC. This codes for CASSLYSDMFYGYTF.

V usage is TRBV25-1 and J usage is TRBJ2-5; D is ambiguous. V shed 6 bases and J shed 11 bases, with 16 bases lying between them. The CDR3 is 12 amino acids. Germline values: CDR1 MGHDK, CDR2 SYGVNS. As DNA, the CDR3 is TGTGCCAGCAGGTCCCCAGTGGCGGAGCAGTACTTC. This codes for CASRSPVAEQYF. The whole variable domain, remainder taken from reference TRBV25-1 and TRBJ2-5, is EADIYQTPRYLVIGTGKKITLECSQTMGHDKMYWYQQDPGMELHLIHYSYGVNSTEKGDLSSESTVSRIRTEHFPLTLESARPSHTSQYLCASRSPVAEQYFGPGTRLLVL.

CDR3 in amino acids: CASSYGVGTEAFF. The CDR3, as DNA: TGTGCCAGTAGCTACGGGGTGGGCACTGAAGCTTTCTTT. The rearrangement joins TRBV19 to TRBJ1-1; D ambiguous. Germline V gene data show CDR1 as LNHDA and CDR2 as SQIVND (reference sequence). Trimming pared 6 bases from V and 4 bases from J, leaving 12 bases between. The CDR3 contains 13 residues.

This clone has a handful of counts. At one end the junction does not follow the germline gene, possibly because of a read error. This sequence joins TRBV7-7 and TRBJ2-1; 12 bases are shared with TRBD2. Germline CDR1 SSHAT, CDR2 FNYEAQ (reference sequence). The CDR3 runs 16 residues. The CDR3 loop reads CASTPSLAGGLDEQFF. DNA for the CDR3: TGTGCTAGCACCCCTTCCCTAGCGGGAGGGCTCGATGAGCAGTTCTTC. Supplemented by reference TRBV7-7 and TRBJ2-1, the full variable domain reads GAGVSQSPRYKVTKRGQDVTLRCDPISSHATLYWYQQALGQGPEFLTYFNYEAQPDKSGLPSDRFSAERPEGSISTLTIQRTEQRDSAMYRCASTPSLAGGLDEQFFGPGTRLTVL.

V gene TRBV18 combines with J gene TRBJ2-7; D is unclear. Between the trimmed V and J ends, which lost 4 bases and 1 base, there was a span of 8 bases. CDR3 size: 13 residues. The V gene's germline CDR1 is KGHSH and CDR2 LQKENI. This chain's CDR3 is CASSRADSYEQYF. The CDR3 bases are TGTGCCAGCTCACGGGCCGATTCCTACGAGCAGTACTTC.

The chain combines TRBV5-1 with TRBJ2-5; TRBD1 is a possible D gene (6 bases). The CDR3 covers 13 residues. The V gene lost 4 bases and the J gene lost 0 bases, with 7 bases spanning the gap. CDR1 SGHRS and CDR2 YFSETQ come from the germline V gene. The CDR3 nucleotides read TGCGCCAGCAGCCGGACAGACCAAGAGACCCAGTACTTC. Its protein is CASSRTDQETQYF.

The rearrangement links TRBV6-6 to TRBJ1-1; D might be TRBD1 (5 bases). The CDR3 contains 14 residues. Between the trimmed V and J ends, which lost 0 bases and 4 bases, there was a span of 9 bases. Per germline, CDR1 MNHNY and CDR2 SVGAGI (reference sequence). The CDR3 region is CASSYSGVGTEAFF. In nucleotides, the CDR3 is TGTGCCAGCAGTTACTCAGGGGTCGGCACTGAAGCTTTCTTT.

This chain links TRBV28 with TRBJ1-2; 10 nucleotides agree with TRBD1. V trimming: 6 bases; J trimming: 7 bases; junction bases outside the gene matches: 5. CDR3 size: 13 residues. Germline V gives CDR1 MDHEN, CDR2 SYDVKM. CDR3 in amino acids: CASSQGQGFGYTF. The CDR3 region has the DNA TGTGCCAGCAGCCAGGGACAGGGGTTTGGCTACACCTTC.

The chain couples TRBV15 to TRBJ1-2, with a possible D match to TRBD1 (6 bases). Trimming cost V 6 bases and J 0 bases, with 11 bases left between them. From germline, CDR1 is LNHNV and CDR2 YYDKDF (reference sequence). The CDR3 has 14 amino acids. CDR3 bases: TGTGCCACCAGATCGGACAGAACTAACTATGGCTACACCTTC. It yields the protein CATRSDRTNYGYTF. Drawing the rest from reference TRBV15 and TRBJ1-2, the complete variable domain is DAMVIQNPRYQVTQFGKPVTLSCSQTLNHNVMYWYQQKSSQAPKLLFHYYDKDFNNEADTPDNFQSRRPNTSFCFLDIRSPGLGDTAMYLCATRSDRTNYGYTFGSGTRLTVV.

In this sample, this clone turned up a few times. V and J are TRBV9 and TRBJ2-2; 13 nucleotides align to TRBD2. Germline-derived CDR1 and CDR2 are SGDLS and YYNGEE. The CDR3 contains 16 residues. After removal of 2 bases from V and 7 bases from J, the junction contained 5 bases not matched to a gene. The CDR3 nucleotides are TGTGCCAGCAGCGTGGGACTAGCGGGATTCAGCGGGGAGCTGTTTTTT. This encodes CASSVGLAGFSGELFF.

The CDR3 sequence is CASSLRGGASGTTDTQYF. The CDR3 coding sequence is TGTGCCAGCAGCTTACGGGGTGGGGCTAGCGGGACCACAGATACGCAGTATTTT. The J gene is TRBJ2-3, the V gene TRBV7-9; 9 positions agree with TRBD2. Germline CDR1 and CDR2: SEHNR and FQNEAQ (reference sequence). The V segment lost 2 bases and the J segment 2 bases; nucleotides outside the gene matches: 11. The length of the CDR3 is 18 residues.

The J gene is TRBJ2-1, the V gene TRBV5-1, with 11 bases identical to TRBD1. The trim removed 0 bases at V and 7 bases at J, leaving 6 bases unmatched. Germline V gives CDR1 SGHRS, CDR2 YFSETQ. This CDR3 contains 16 residues. For the CDR3, the DNA is TGCGCCAGCAGCTTGGCCCGGACAGGGGGCGCGAATGAGCAGTTCTTC. Protein sequence: CASSLARTGGANEQFF.

This clone showed up just once. The rearrangement links TRBV11-2 to TRBJ2-7; tentative D call: TRBD1 (6 bases). Trimming took off 6 bases at V and 4 bases at J, with 16 bases between the two ends. Germline V gene sequence: CDR1 SGHAT, CDR2 FQNNGV. CDR3 length: 14 amino acids. The CDR3 sequence is CASRILQGGYEQYF. CDR3 bases: TGTGCCAGCAGGATACTACAGGGTGGTTACGAGCAGTACTTC.

This sequence joins TRBV4-2 and TRBJ2-3, with 11 nucleotides matching TRBD2. Trimming removed 0 bases from V and 0 bases from J; junction bases left unmatched: 5. Germline CDR1 LGHNA, CDR2 YNFKEQ. The length of the CDR3 is 18 residues. The DNA of the CDR3 is TGTGCCAGCAGCCAAGATTGGGTAGCGGGAGGGAGCACAGATACGCAGTATTTT. Translation: CASSQDWVAGGSTDTQYF.

On this clone itself: In the same sample, other DNA sequences code for this CDR3. The chain is built from TRBV9 and TRBJ2-7; 12 nucleotides agree with TRBD2. Germline CDR1 reads SGDLS; CDR2 reads YYNGEE. This CDR3 comprises 15 residues. V dropped 4 bases and J dropped 1; count of bases not matched to a gene: 3. The CDR3 is CASSPTSGSSYEQYF. The CDR3 DNA reads as TGTGCCAGCAGCCCGACTAGCGGGAGTTCCTACGAGCAGTACTTC.

This clone has only a few counts. The genes are TRBV29-1 and TRBJ2-3; 8 nucleotides line up with TRBD2. Trimming removed 7 bases from V and 0 bases from J; junction bases left unmatched: 6. Germline values: CDR1 SQVTM, CDR2 ANQGSEA. The CDR3 contains 14 residues. CDR3 loop: CSAEGLASTDTQYF. The CDR3, as DNA: TGCAGCGCCGAAGGACTAGCTAGCACAGATACGCAGTATTTT.

This rearrangement joins TRBV7-2 to TRBJ2-5; TRBD2 agrees at 10 bases. The CDR3 sequence is 15 residues long. Germline CDR1 reads SGHTA; CDR2 reads FQGNSA. V was clipped by 3 bases and J by 1 base; unmatched bases: 2. CDR3 protein: CASSFRTSGQETQYF. As DNA, the CDR3 is TGTGCCAGCAGCTTCAGGACTAGCGGCCAAGAGACCCAGTACTTC.

The chain uses TRBV14 and TRBJ2-7; TRBD2 aligns across 10 bases. Germline loops: CDR1 SGHDN, CDR2 FVKESK. The ends lost 3 bases at V and 0 bases at J; junction bases unmatched: 5. The CDR3 contains 16 residues. The CDR3 coding sequence is TGTGCCAGCAGCCAGACTAGCGGGTATTTCTCCTACGAGCAGTACTTC. Protein product: CASSQTSGYFSYEQYF.